The present T cell receptor (beta chain) was sequenced within a study of T-cell reconstitution after alpha-beta-depleted transplantation in children. The V gene's germline CDR1 is LGHNA and CDR2 YSLEER. The CDR3 is made up of 13 amino acids. V was shortened by 5 bases and J by 5 bases, with 12 bases between the two germline ends. During its preparation, the TCRbeta library received unique molecular identifiers. One entry per CDR3 protein results from TCRdb running MiXCR on the PCR reads. The sample consists of 200,000 to 250,000 distinct CDR3 sequences, approximately 9% of them appearing once. The TCR originated in a human donor who donated a stem cell graft to a child with acute lymphoblastic leukemia. This specimen was PBMCs from the stem cell graft donor, taken from the stem cell graft. The rearrangement uses TRBV4-3 and TRBJ2-5, with TRBD2 as a possible D gene (6 bases). CDR3 residues: CASSRDSSETQYF. The CDR3 DNA is TGCGCCAGCAGCAGGGACTCCTCGGAGACCCAGTACTTC.